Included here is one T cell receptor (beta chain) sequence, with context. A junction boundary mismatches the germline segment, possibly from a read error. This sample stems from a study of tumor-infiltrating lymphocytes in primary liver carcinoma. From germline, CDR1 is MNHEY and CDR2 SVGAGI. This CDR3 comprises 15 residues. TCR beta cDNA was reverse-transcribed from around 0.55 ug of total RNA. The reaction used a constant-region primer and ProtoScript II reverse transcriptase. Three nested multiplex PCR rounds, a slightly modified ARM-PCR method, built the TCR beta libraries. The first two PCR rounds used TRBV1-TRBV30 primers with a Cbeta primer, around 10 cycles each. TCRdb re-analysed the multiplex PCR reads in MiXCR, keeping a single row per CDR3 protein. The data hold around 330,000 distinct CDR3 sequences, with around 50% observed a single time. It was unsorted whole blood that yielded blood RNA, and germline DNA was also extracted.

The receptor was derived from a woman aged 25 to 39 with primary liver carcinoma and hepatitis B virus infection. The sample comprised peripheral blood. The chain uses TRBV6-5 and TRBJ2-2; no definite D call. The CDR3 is CVSSLAGYNTGELFF. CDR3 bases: TGTGTCAGCAGTTTGGCAGGTTATAACACCGGGGAGCTGTTTTTT.